The 7 T cell receptor beta chains listed next were all sequenced from one sample in a study of CD8+ T cells in alopecia areata. Extraction and reverse transcription of RNA yielded cDNA as the sequencing template. Profiling relied on immunoSEQ multiplex PCR, and the TCRdb table lists in-frame clones only, not all of them. The sample records a few hundred thousand clones, more than 30% being singletons. The treatment was: oral pan-JAK inhibitor, 5-10 mg twice daily. Specimen: CD4+ T cells sorted from blood, collected between weeks 30 and 35, from a patient treated with tofacitinib. The receptors were gathered from a human donor with alopecia areata.

This chain joins TRBV7-2 and TRBJ1-2, with D possibly being TRBD1 (6 bases). The V end lost 1 base, the J end lost 4 bases, and 16 bases lay between the germline ends. Germline V gene sequence: CDR1 SGHTA, CDR2 FQGNSA. There are 16 residues in the CDR3. DNA of the CDR3: TGTGCCAGCAGCTTAGGGAGTCAGGGGCTCATCTATGGCTACACCTTC. It yields the protein CASSLGSQGLIYGYTF.

The rearrangement uses TRBV25-1 and TRBJ2-5; D is unresolved. Germline loops: CDR1 MGHDK, CDR2 SYGVNS. The CDR3 is 15 residues long. Between the trimmed V and J ends, which lost 1 base and 2 bases, there was a span of 11 bases. In nucleotides, the CDR3 is TGTGCCAGCAGTGAATCAGGCCCCGCACAAGAGACCCAGTACTTC. Translated: CASSESGPAQETQYF. The complete variable domain, with remaining parts taken from reference TRBV25-1 and TRBJ2-5, reads EADIYQTPRYLVIGTGKKITLECSQTMGHDKMYWYQQDPGMELHLIHYSYGVNSTEKGDLSSESTVSRIRTEHFPLTLESARPSHTSQYLCASSESGPAQETQYFGPGTRLLVL.

The sample holds a few counts of this clone. The chain links TRBV19 to TRBJ1-1, with D hard to call. The CDR3 contains 14 residues. The germline CDR1 and CDR2 sequences are LNHDA and SQIVND (reference sequence). V was shortened by 7 bases and J by 0 bases, with 12 bases between the two germline ends. The CDR3 coding sequence is TGTGCCAGTATCGTCGGTCCGATGAACACTGAAGCTTTCTTT. Its protein product is CASIVGPMNTEAFF.

V and J are TRBV30 and TRBJ1-4; D is ambiguous. The V gene's germline CDR1 is GTSNPN and CDR2 SVGIG (reference sequence). V lost 3 bases, J lost 8 bases, and 10 bases lay in between. The CDR3 totals 12 residues. The CDR3: CAWRGGTEKLFF. CDR3 nucleotide sequence: TGTGCCTGGAGGGGTGGAACCGAAAAACTGTTTTTT.

The CDR3 DNA sequence: TGTGCCTGGAGTGTAGGACTAGCCGCAGATACGCAGTATTTT. It specifies CAWSVGLAADTQYF. The chain carries TRBV30 and TRBJ2-3, with 8 bases matching TRBD2. The CDR3 covers 14 residues. The germline V gene has CDR1 GTSNPN and CDR2 SVGIG (reference sequence). After removal of 0 bases from V and 4 bases from J, the junction contained 3 bases not matched to a gene.

This chain links TRBV7-3 with TRBJ2-3; 9 nucleotides align to TRBD1. The junction had 5 bases not matched to a gene; V was cut back by 2 bases and J by 2 bases. Germline V gene sequence: CDR1 SGHTA, CDR2 FQGTGA. The CDR3 totals 16 residues. The CDR3 coding sequence is TGTGCCAGCAGCTTAGAAGACAGGGGGTTCACAGATACGCAGTATTTT. Translated, it gives CASSLEDRGFTDTQYF. The full variable domain, in which reference TRBV7-3 and TRBJ2-3 provide the parts outside the CDR3, is GAGVSQTPSNKVTEKGKYVELRCDPISGHTALYWYRQSLGQGPEFLIYFQGTGAADDSGLPNDRFFAVRPEGSVSTLKIQRTERGDSAVYLCASSLEDRGFTDTQYFGPGTRLTVL.

This clone was observed a handful of times. This chain connects TRBV30 to TRBJ1-1, with 7 positions matching TRBD1. The germline gives CDR1 GTSNPN, CDR2 SVGIG (reference sequence). The CDR3 has 12 residues. After removal of 7 bases from V and 6 bases from J, the junction contained 8 bases not matched to a gene. The CDR3 DNA is TGTGCCTCCGGGGGGCAGGGGGCTGAAGCTTTCTTT. The encoded protein is CASGGQGAEAFF.